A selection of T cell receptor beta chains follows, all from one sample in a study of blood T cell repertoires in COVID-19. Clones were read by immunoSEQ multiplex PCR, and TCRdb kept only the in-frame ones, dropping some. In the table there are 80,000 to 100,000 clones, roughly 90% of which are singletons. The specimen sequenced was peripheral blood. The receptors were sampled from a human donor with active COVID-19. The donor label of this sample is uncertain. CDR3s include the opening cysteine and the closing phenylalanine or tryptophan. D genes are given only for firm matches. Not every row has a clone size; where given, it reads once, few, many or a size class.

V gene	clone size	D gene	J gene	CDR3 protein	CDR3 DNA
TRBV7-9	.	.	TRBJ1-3	CASSPIRGQRPTYGNTIYF	TGTGCCAGCAGCCCAATACGCGGACAGCGACCCACGTATGGAAACACCATATATTTT
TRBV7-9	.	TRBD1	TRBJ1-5	CASSRTGDQPQHF	TGTGCCAGCAGCAGGACAGGGGATCAGCCCCAGCATTTT
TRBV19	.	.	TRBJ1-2	CASRSQGNRRRGYTF	TGTGCCAGTAGGAGCCAGGGGAATAGGCGACGTGGCTACACCTTC
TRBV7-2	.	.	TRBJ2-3	CASSYGPWGEGSTDTQYF	TGTGCCAGCAGCTACGGGCCCTGGGGTGAGGGTAGCACAGATACGCAGTATTTT
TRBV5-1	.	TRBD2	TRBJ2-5	CASSFSGDGETQYF	TGCGCCAGCAGCTTTAGCGGGGACGGCGAGACCCAGTACTTC
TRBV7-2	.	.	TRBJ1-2	CASSLTEGYGYTF	TGTGCCAGCAGCTTAACCGAGGGCTATGGCTACACCTTC
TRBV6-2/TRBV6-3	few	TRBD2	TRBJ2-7	CASSYPGGATYEQYF	TGTGCCAGCAGTTACCCCGGGGGGGCAACCTACGAGCAGTACTTC
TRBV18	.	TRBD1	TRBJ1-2	CASSPHPGQGDYGYTF	TGTGCCAGCTCACCCCACCCGGGACAGGGGGACTATGGCTACACCTTC
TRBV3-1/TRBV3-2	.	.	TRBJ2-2	CASSQELALSNTGELFF	TGTGCCAGCAGCCAAGAATTGGCATTATCGAACACCGGGGAGCTGTTTTTT
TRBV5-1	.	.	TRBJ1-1	CASSLIGDPTGPNTEAFF	TGCGCCAGCAGCTTGATCGGGGATCCGACAGGCCCGAACACTGAAGCTTTCTTT
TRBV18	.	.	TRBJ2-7	CASSPPSAGTYEQYF	TGTGCCAGCTCACCACCCTCCGCGGGGACCTACGAGCAGTACTTC
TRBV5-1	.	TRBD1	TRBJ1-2	CASSLGQGKWGQKVANYGYTF	TGCGCCAGCAGCTTGGGACAGGGCAAGTGGGGGCAGAAGGTCGCTAACTATGGCTACACCTTC
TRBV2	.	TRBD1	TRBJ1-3	CASRKPGQGPRNTIYF	TGTGCCAGCAGGAAGCCGGGACAGGGTCCTAGAAACACCATATATTTT
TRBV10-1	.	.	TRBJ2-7	CASLHWSYEQYF	TGCGCCAGCCTCCACTGGAGCTACGAGCAGTACTTC
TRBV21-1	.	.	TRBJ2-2	CASSKPSDRGPGGELFF	TGTGCCAGCAGCAAACCGTCGGACAGGGGGCCGGGCGGGGAGCTGTTTTTT
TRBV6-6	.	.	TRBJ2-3	CASSRTAGTPGFVTDTQYF	TGTGCCAGCAGCCGAACCGCCGGGACACCTGGCTTTGTCACAGATACGCAGTATTTT
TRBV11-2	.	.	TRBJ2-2	CASSLGRGLNTGELFF	TGTGCCAGCAGTCTAGGGCGGGGTTTGAACACCGGGGAGCTGTTTTTT
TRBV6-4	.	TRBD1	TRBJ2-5	CASSRDRGETQYF	TGTGCCAGCAGTCGGGACAGGGGAGAGACCCAGTACTTC
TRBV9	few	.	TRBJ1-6	CASSVGVTNNSPLHF	TGTGCCAGCAGCGTAGGCGTAACCAATAATTCACCCCTCCACTTT
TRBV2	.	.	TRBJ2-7	CASSDGGQSYEQYF	TGTGCCAGCAGTGACGGGGGGCAGTCCTACGAGCAGTACTTC
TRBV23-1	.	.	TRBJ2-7	CASSQSFLCGAYEQYF	TGCGCCAGCAGTCAATCTTTCCTCTGCGGGGCCTACGAGCAGTACTTC
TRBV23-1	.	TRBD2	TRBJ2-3	CASTNPLGGAITDTQYF	TGCGCCAGCACCAACCCCCTGGGAGGGGCCATAACAGATACGCAGTATTTT
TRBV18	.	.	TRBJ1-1	CASSQLTGSGNTEAFF	TGTGCCAGCTCACAACTAACCGGAAGCGGGAACACTGAAGCTTTCTTT
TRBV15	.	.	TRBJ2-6	CATSRPWGGEVMSGANVLTF	TGTGCCACCAGCAGACCCTGGGGGGGCGAGGTAATGTCTGGGGCCAACGTCCTGACTTTC
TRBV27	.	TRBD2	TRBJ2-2	CASSLSLAGANTGELFF	TGTGCCAGCAGTTTATCACTAGCGGGGGCGAACACCGGGGAGCTGTTTTTT
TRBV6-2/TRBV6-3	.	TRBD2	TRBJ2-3	CASSRLAGDTDTQYF	TGTGCCAGCAGTCGACTAGCGGGGGACACAGATACGCAGTATTTT
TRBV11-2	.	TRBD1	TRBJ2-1	CASSSGTGYGEQFF	TGTGCCAGCAGCTCCGGGACAGGGTACGGTGAGCAGTTCTTC
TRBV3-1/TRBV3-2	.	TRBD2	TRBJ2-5	CASSPGLAGTGETQYF	TGTGCCAGCAGCCCCGGACTAGCGGGGACGGGGGAGACCCAGTACTTC
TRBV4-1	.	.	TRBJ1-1	CASSQDLGENTEAFF	TGCGCCAGCAGCCAAGATCTGGGAGAGAACACTGAAGCTTTCTTT
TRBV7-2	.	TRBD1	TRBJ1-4	CASSLTGALNEKLFF	TGTGCCAGCAGCCTAACAGGGGCCCTTAATGAAAAACTGTTTTTT
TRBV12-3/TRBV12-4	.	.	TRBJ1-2	CASSLHRVGGYTF	TGTGCCAGCAGTTTGCATCGGGTGGGTGGCTACACCTTC
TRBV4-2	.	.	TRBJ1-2	CASTRGGTDDYGYTF	TGTGCCAGCACCCGGGGGGGGACGGATGACTATGGCTACACCTTC
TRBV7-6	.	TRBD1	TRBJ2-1	CASSPGQGWNEQFF	TGTGCCAGCAGCCCAGGACAGGGGTGGAATGAGCAGTTCTTC
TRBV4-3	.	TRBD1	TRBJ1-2	CASSQEDRAYLYGYTF	TGCGCCAGCAGCCAAGAAGACAGGGCCTATTTATATGGCTACACCTTC
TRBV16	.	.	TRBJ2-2	CASSQSWGLPNTGELFF	TGTGCCAGCAGCCAATCGTGGGGGCTCCCGAACACCGGGGAGCTGTTTTTT
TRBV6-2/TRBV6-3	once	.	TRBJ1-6	CASSHPGINSPLHF	TGTGCCAGCAGCCACCCGGGGATTAATTCACCCCTCCACTTT
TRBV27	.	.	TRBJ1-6	CASSLVGRRVYSPLHF	TGTGCCAGCAGTTTAGTGGGCAGGAGGGTTTATTCACCCCTCCACTTT
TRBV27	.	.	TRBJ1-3	CASSDRTAGNTIYF	TGTGCCAGCAGTGACAGGACAGCTGGAAACACCATATATTTT
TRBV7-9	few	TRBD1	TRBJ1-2	CASSSGTDFSYGYTF	TGTGCCAGCAGCTCCGGGACAGACTTTTCCTATGGCTACACCTTC
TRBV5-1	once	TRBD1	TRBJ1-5	CASSRTTGINQPQHF	TGCGCCAGCAGCCGAACGACAGGGATCAATCAGCCCCAGCATTTT
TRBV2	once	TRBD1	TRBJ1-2	CASSRETGGASYGYTF	TGTGCCAGCAGTAGAGAGACAGGGGGCGCCAGCTATGGCTACACCTTC
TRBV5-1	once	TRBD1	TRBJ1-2	CASSYYRGLDYGYTF	TGCGCCAGCAGCTACTACAGGGGACTGGACTATGGCTACACCTTC
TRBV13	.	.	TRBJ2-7	CASSLGWQGQGEQYF	TGTGCCAGCAGCTTAGGTTGGCAGGGGCAGGGCGAGCAGTACTTC
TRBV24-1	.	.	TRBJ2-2	CATSDRTVNTGELFF	TGTGCCACCAGTGACCGGACTGTGAACACCGGGGAGCTGTTTTTT
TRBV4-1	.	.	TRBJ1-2	CASSQVVGGQLGGYTF	TGCGCCAGCAGCCAAGTAGTGGGGGGTCAGCTGGGAGGCTACACCTTC
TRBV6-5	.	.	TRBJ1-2	CASSYSGGLPSRGYTF	TGTGCCAGCAGTTACTCGGGGGGACTGCCGTCCCGAGGCTACACCTTC
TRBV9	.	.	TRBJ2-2	CASSTYTGELFF	TGTGCCAGCAGCACTTACACCGGGGAGCTGTTTTTT
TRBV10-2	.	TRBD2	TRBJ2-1	CASSGAGGREQFF	TGCGCCAGCAGCGGAGCGGGGGGGCGAGAGCAGTTCTTC
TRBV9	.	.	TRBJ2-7	CASSVGQSYEQYF	TGTGCCAGCAGCGTAGGACAGTCCTACGAGCAGTACTTC
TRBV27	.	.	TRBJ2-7	CASSLSAGVEYEQYF	TGTGCCAGCAGTTTATCGGCAGGGGTAGAATACGAGCAGTACTTC
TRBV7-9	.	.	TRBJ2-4	CASRAGQSKNIQYF	TGTGCCAGCCGCGCGGGACAGTCGAAAAACATTCAGTACTTC
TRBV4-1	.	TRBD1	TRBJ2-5	CASSPGTGGLETQYF	TGCGCCAGCAGCCCTGGGACAGGGGGGTTGGAGACCCAGTACTTC
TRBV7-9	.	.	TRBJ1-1	CASSHWTRRNTEAFF	TGTGCCAGCAGCCATTGGACACGGCGGAACACTGAAGCTTTCTTT
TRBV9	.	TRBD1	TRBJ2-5	CASSTRQGQETQYF	TGTGCCAGCAGCACACGACAGGGACAAGAGACCCAGTACTTC
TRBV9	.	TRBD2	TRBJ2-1	CASSHTSGGGDEQFF	TGTGCCAGCAGCCACACTAGCGGGGGCGGCGATGAGCAGTTCTTC